The 23 T cell receptor beta chains below come from one sample, sequenced in a study of molecular identifiers for immune sequencing clone quantification. One entry per CDR3 protein results from TCRdb running MiXCR on the PCR reads. The table records under 600,000 distinct CDR3 sequences, around 25% of them present only once. Sequencing was done on a sample of naive CD8+ T cells from blood, with Jurkat cell RNA spiked in. The subset here: FACS-sorted CD8+CD4-CCR7+CD45RA+ naive T cells. These receptors originate from a human donor in good health. Some libraries in this study had Jurkat cell RNA spiked in.

The rearrangement links TRBV12-3 or TRBV12-4 to TRBJ1-5, with TRBD1 matching 7 bases. Trimming cost V 3 bases and J 5 bases; bases outside gene matches: 4. The CDR3 is 14 residues long. The chain's CDR3 is CASSFQGGDQPQHF. The CDR3 DNA sequence: TGTGCCAGCAGTTTTCAGGGGGGCGATCAGCCCCAGCATTTT.

Ten or more counts support this clonotype. The rearrangement joins TRBV19 to TRBJ2-3; tentative D call: TRBD1 (5 bases). This CDR3 comprises 15 residues. CDR1 and CDR2 (germline): LNHDA, SQIVND (reference sequence). Deletions cut 5 bases from V and 3 bases from J, with 15 bases between. CDR3 DNA sequence: TGTGCCAGTAGTGCCCGTGGCAGGGTAACAGATACGCAGTATTTT. Protein sequence: CASSARGRVTDTQYF.

In regard to this clonotype: Here the CDR3 omits its conserved ending phenylalanine or tryptophan, so a read error is the likely source. The chain uses TRBV11-3 and TRBJ2-7; 9 bases are a match to TRBD1. The V and J ends lost 5 bases and 4 bases, in that order; junction bases with no gene match: 9. The CDR3 is 15 amino acids. CDR1 and CDR2 from the germline V gene are SGHNT and YENEEA. CDR3 protein: CASSAGTGSGYEQYS. The CDR3, as DNA: TGTGCCAGCAGCGCCGGGACAGGGTCGGGGTACGAGCAGTACTCC.

This clonotype was found a few times. J is TRBJ2-5 and V is TRBV10-3; TRBD1 agrees at 7 bases. J gave up 9 bases and V 6 bases, and 13 bases lay outside the gene matches. The germline V gene encodes CDR1 ENHRY and CDR2 SYGVKD. This CDR3 region has 14 residues. CDR3 residues: CAISSPDTGVPQYF. The CDR3 DNA is TGTGCCATCAGCTCCCCGGACACAGGGGTTCCCCAGTACTTC.

This clonotype was found many times. The CDR3, as DNA: TGTGCCAGCAGTTACTCGGGGACAGCAAATCAGCCCCAGCATTTT. This encodes CASSYSGTANQPQHF. The chain recombines TRBV6-5 with TRBJ1-5; TRBD1 agrees at 7 bases. The CDR3 sequence is 15 residues long. V shed 0 bases and J 4 bases; nucleotides not matched to a gene: 3. CDR1 is MNHEY, CDR2 SVGAGI, per germline.

This clonotype was seen at least ten times. This chain connects TRBV5-1 to TRBJ2-3, with D unresolved. Per germline, CDR1 SGHRS and CDR2 YFSETQ. The CDR3 length is 13 residues. V lost 3 bases, J lost 5 bases, and 10 bases lay in between. CDR3 amino acids: CASSSGGEDTQYF. The CDR3 region has the DNA TGCGCCAGCAGCTCCGGTGGGGAAGATACGCAGTATTTT.

This clonotype was observed a handful of times. This sequence joins TRBV7-2 and TRBJ2-7; D may correspond to TRBD1 or TRBD2 (6 bases each). This CDR3 has 15 residues. With 0 bases removed from V and 2 bases from J, the gap between germline ends came to 11 bases. Germline V gene lookup returns CDR1 SGHTA and CDR2 FQGNSA. This chain's CDR3 is CASSLAPGAAYEQYF. The CDR3 coding sequence is TGTGCCAGCAGCTTAGCCCCGGGGGCCGCCTACGAGCAGTACTTC.

Details on this clonotype: A much larger clone differs by one base, so this may be a read error. The chain has TRBV4-1 and TRBJ2-7; D perhaps matches TRBD1 (6 bases). CDR1 and CDR2 from the germline V gene are MGHRA and YSYEKL. This CDR3 spans 14 amino acids. This CDR3 reads CASSQGTGTYAQYF. CDR3 coding DNA: TGCGCCAGCAGCCAAGGTACAGGGACCTACGCGCAGTACTTC.

With regard to this clonotype: It is likely a read error, because the conserved phenylalanine at the end of the CDR3 is missing. V is TRBV27 and J is TRBJ2-7, with 7 bases matching TRBD1. CDR1 MNHEY and CDR2 SMNVEV come from the germline V gene (reference sequence). The CDR3 extends over 13 amino acids. The V and J ends lost 5 bases and 3 bases, in that order; junction bases with no gene match: 4. CDR3 residues: CASSPGQNYEQYS. The DNA of the CDR3 is TGTGCCAGCAGTCCGGGACAGAACTACGAGCAGTACTCC.

This clonotype was seen a handful of times. The chain has TRBV7-6 and TRBJ2-3; 10 bases agree with TRBD2. The junction had 14 bases not matched to a gene; V was cut back by 2 bases and J by 0 bases. CDR1 and CDR2 from the germline V gene are SGHVS and FNYEAQ. This CDR3 region has 20 residues. CDR3 nucleotide sequence: TGTGCCAGCAGCTTACGCGAAGCGGGGGGGAAGCGGACTAGCACAGATACGCAGTATTTT. Its translation: CASSLREAGGKRTSTDTQYF.

Comments on this clonotype: The conserved closing phenylalanine or tryptophan is absent in this CDR3, likely reflecting a read error. The genes are TRBV4-2 and TRBJ2-3, with D perhaps matching TRBD2 (5 bases). V lost 0 bases and J lost 3, with 13 bases in between. Germline V gene sequence: CDR1 LGHNA, CDR2 YNFKEQ. The CDR3 loop spans 16 amino acids. The CDR3 coding sequence is TGTGCCAGCAGCCAAGATTCTAGCCTCGGAACAGATACGCAGTATTCT. Protein sequence: CASSQDSSLGTDTQYS.

This clonotype was picked up many times. This chain connects TRBV7-9 to TRBJ2-2; D gene ambiguous. Deletions cut 2 bases from V and 9 bases from J, with 4 bases between. CDR3 length: 11 residues. Germline lookup yields CDR1 SEHNR and CDR2 FQNEAQ (reference sequence). In nucleotides, the CDR3 is TGTGCCAGCAGCTTATCCAGGGAGCTGTTTTTT. This codes for CASSLSRELFF.

This clonotype has just a few counts. The V gene is TRBV7-9, the J gene TRBJ2-3; D is perhaps TRBD1 or TRBD2 (6 bases each). Germline CDR1 reads SEHNR; CDR2 reads FQNEAQ (reference sequence). The CDR3 sequence is 13 residues long. V dropped 8 bases and J dropped 2 bases, with 11 bases sitting between them. CDR3 sequence (DNA): TGTGCCAGCGGGGGGCGGCTCACAGATACGCAGTATTTT. It codes for CASGGRLTDTQYF.

About this clonotype: A read error may be the cause here, since a much bigger clone is one base away. V and J are TRBV28 and TRBJ1-2, with a possible D match to TRBD1 (5 bases). The CDR3 is 16 amino acids. CDR1 and CDR2 (germline): MDHEN, SYDVKM. CDR3 protein: CASSPIPVGANYGYPF. In DNA form, the CDR3 reads TGTGCCAGCAGTCCCATTCCCGTCGGGGCTAACTATGGCTACCCCTTC.

With regard to this clonotype: This may be a read error: a much more frequent sequence differs by one nucleotide. This sequence joins TRBV7-6 and TRBJ2-7; D is unclear. Germline V gene lookup returns CDR1 SGHVS and CDR2 FNYEAQ. This CDR3 comprises 10 residues. CDR3 coding DNA: TGTGCCAGCAGGGGGAAACCTAGTCTCTTC. Its translation is CASRGKPSLF.

In regard to this clonotype: With a much larger clone just one base away, this may be a read error. V and J are TRBV7-9 and TRBJ2-3, with a possible D match to TRBD2 (7 bases). The CDR3 loop spans 14 amino acids. Trimming cost V 5 bases and J 9 bases, with 18 bases left between them. CDR1 SEHNR and CDR2 FQNEAQ come from the germline V gene (reference sequence). The CDR3 DNA reads as TGTGCCAGCAGCCCGAGGGGGGGCGCGGAAACGCAGTATTTT. The encoded protein is CASSPRGGAETQYF.

This clonotype was seen a handful of times. This chain uses TRBV5-8 with TRBJ2-7, with D possibly being TRBD1 (6 bases). Germline values: CDR1 SGHTS, CDR2 YDEGEE. There are 13 residues in the CDR3. Trimming took 0 bases from V and 7 from J, leaving 11 bases between them. DNA of the CDR3: TGTGCCAGCAGCTTGGGGGGCGACAGGGAGCAGTACTTC. It codes for CASSLGGDREQYF.

This clonotype was picked up one time. This likely comes from a read error, as the CDR3 has no conserved phenylalanine or tryptophan at its end. The rearrangement links TRBV20-1 to TRBJ2-7; 8 nucleotides line up with TRBD2. CDR3 size: 13 residues. J gave up 3 bases and V 2 bases, and 3 bases lay outside the gene matches. Germline V lookup: CDR1 DFQATT, CDR2 SNEGSKA (reference sequence). CDR3 residues: CSARLAGFYEQYY. As DNA, the CDR3 is TGCAGTGCTAGATTAGCGGGATTCTACGAGCAGTACTAC.

V gene TRBV4-3 combines with J gene TRBJ2-1, with a weak D call TRBD1 (5 bases). Germline CDR1 LGHNA, CDR2 YSLEER. The CDR3 loop spans 14 amino acids. Trimming pared 8 bases from V and 5 bases from J, leaving 16 bases between. Here the CDR3 reads CASAKDLGDNEQFF. The CDR3 bases are TGCGCCAGCGCAAAAGATTTAGGGGACAATGAGCAGTTCTTC.

This clonotype was seen repeatedly, ten times or more. The V call is TRBV7-9, the J call TRBJ2-1; no clear D. Trimming pared 1 base from V and 9 bases from J, leaving 7 bases between. The CDR3 length is 12 residues. Germline-derived CDR1 and CDR2 are SEHNR and FQNEAQ (reference sequence). The CDR3 region is CASSLVGGEQFF. CDR3 coding DNA: TGTGCCAGCAGCTTAGTCGGCGGTGAGCAGTTCTTC.

This clonotype has a count of ten or more. The chain recombines TRBV28 with TRBJ1-4, with unresolved D. The CDR3 spans 14 residues. Germline V gives CDR1 MDHEN, CDR2 SYDVKM. Trimming shortened V by 5 bases and J by 0 bases, and 7 bases separated the two germline ends. DNA of the CDR3: TGTGCCAGCAGTACGAAAGCAACTAATGAAAAACTGTTTTTT. This encodes CASSTKATNEKLFF.

The chain is built from TRBV28 and TRBJ2-5; the match to TRBD1 covers 9 bases. CDR1 and CDR2 from the germline V gene are MDHEN and SYDVKM. The CDR3 contains 13 residues. Trimming cost V 8 bases and J 5 bases; bases outside gene matches: 6. The DNA of the CDR3 is TGTGCCAGCGGAAGGACAGGGGATGAGACCCAGTACTTC. Its protein product is CASGRTGDETQYF.

This clonotype has more than one count but fewer than ten. V and J are TRBV13 and TRBJ2-5; D possibly corresponds to TRBD2 (5 bases). This CDR3 contains 15 residues. CDR1 and CDR2 (germline): PRHDT, FYEKMQ (reference sequence). The V end lost 3 bases, the J end lost 0 bases, and 11 bases lay between the germline ends. The CDR3 DNA reads TGTGCCAGCAGCTTTCCCCTCGGGGACCAAGAGACCCAGTACTTC. This gives the protein CASSFPLGDQETQYF.